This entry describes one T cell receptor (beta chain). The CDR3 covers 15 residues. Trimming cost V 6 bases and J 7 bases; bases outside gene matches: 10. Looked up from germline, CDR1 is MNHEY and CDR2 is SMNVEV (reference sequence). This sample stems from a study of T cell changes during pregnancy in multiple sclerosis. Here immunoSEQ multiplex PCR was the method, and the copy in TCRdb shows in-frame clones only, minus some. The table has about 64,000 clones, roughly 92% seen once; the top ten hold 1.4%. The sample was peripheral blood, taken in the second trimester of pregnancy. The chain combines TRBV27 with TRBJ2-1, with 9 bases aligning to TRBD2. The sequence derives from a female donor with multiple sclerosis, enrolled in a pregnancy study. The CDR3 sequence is CASSYSGGFGNEQFF. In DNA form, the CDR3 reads TGTGCCAGCAGCTATAGCGGGGGCTTCGGAAATGAGCAGTTCTTC.